This T cell receptor (beta chain) derives from a study of blood T cell repertoires in COVID-19. V lost 3 bases to trimming and J lost 0 bases; unmatched junction nucleotides: 11. Germline V gives CDR1 SGHRS, CDR2 YFSETQ. This CDR3 contains 18 residues. TCRdb keeps only in-frame clones here, not all; method: immunoSEQ multiplex PCR. Of about 66,000 clones detected, around 80% appear once; the ten largest clones hold 8% to 10%. The sequenced sample was peripheral blood. The V call is TRBV5-1, the J call TRBJ2-2, with 7 bases identical to TRBD1. The receptor's source is a human donor in a cohort sampled during active COVID-19. CDR3 loop: CASSSSGTAKANTGELFF. DNA of the CDR3: TGCGCCAGCAGCTCCTCCGGGACAGCAAAAGCGAACACCGGGGAGCTGTTTTTT.